These T cell receptor beta chains were read from a single sample in a study of beta chain features in type 1 diabetes. The data were produced by immunoSEQ multiplex PCR, yet TCRdb's version contains in-frame clones alone and is incomplete. The table records roughly 150,000 clones, about 10% of them present only once. Sequencing was done on a sample of central memory CD4+ T cells from blood. These receptors were obtained from a woman in her 30s with type 1 diabetes. CDR3s include the opening cysteine and the closing phenylalanine or tryptophan.

>TRBV6-6|14|TRBJ2-7
CASSPPGTGGEQYF
>TRBV2|14|TRBJ1-1
CASKYYGSGTEAFF
>TRBV5-1|14|TRBJ2-7
CASSSGQGGYEQYF
>TRBV11-2|15|TRBJ2-1
CASSLRGGRAVEQFF
>TRBV6-1|13|TRBJ1-4
CASSRQGEEKLFF
>TRBV11-3|11|TRBJ1-1
CATGLNTEAFF
>TRBV18|18|TRBJ2-4
CASSTTPGLAGGKNIQYF
>TRBV5-1|17|TRBJ1-1
CASSLQPGQGYGTEAFF
>TRBV29-1|13|TRBJ2-1
CSGLATSYNEQFF
>TRBV7-3|14|TRBJ1-1
CASRGGQGASEAFF
>TRBV5-6|14|TRBJ1-2
CASSRSQVGYGYTF
>TRBV5-1|15|TRBJ2-2
CASSFPAGNTGELFF
>TRBV28|13|TRBJ2-1
CASSLVQYNEQFF
>TRBV27|15|TRBJ2-1
CASSSSTSSYNEQFF
>TRBV27|14|TRBJ1-2
CASRPGTGGGGYTF
>TRBV30|14|TRBJ2-1
CAWSLLAGENEQFF
>TRBV28|14|TRBJ2-5
CASRLTGVQETQYF
>TRBV28|13|TRBJ1-1
CASRTYVETEAFF
>TRBV6-5|14|TRBJ2-3
CASRAGAFTDTQYF
>TRBV5-1|15|TRBJ1-1
CASSLQTGMNTEAFF
>TRBV28|18|TRBJ2-5
CASSLPPGLGPSQETQYF
>TRBV5-4|13|TRBJ1-1
CASSLSGEYEAFF
>TRBV7-7|16|TRBJ2-5
CASSRTSGRAQETQYF
>TRBV4-2|16|TRBJ1-1
CASSQASGQLNTEAFF
>TRBV27|12|TRBJ2-7
CASSFRSGEQYF
>TRBV7-3|13|TRBJ2-7
CASSLNRRGEQYF
>TRBV11-2|16|TRBJ2-7
CASSPTSRKGPYEQYF
>TRBV13|16|TRBJ1-3
CASSFGAPLSGNTIYF
>TRBV27|15|TRBJ1-5
CASSLGGGSNQPQHF
>TRBV7-3|14|TRBJ1-2
CASSSQTTGGGYTF